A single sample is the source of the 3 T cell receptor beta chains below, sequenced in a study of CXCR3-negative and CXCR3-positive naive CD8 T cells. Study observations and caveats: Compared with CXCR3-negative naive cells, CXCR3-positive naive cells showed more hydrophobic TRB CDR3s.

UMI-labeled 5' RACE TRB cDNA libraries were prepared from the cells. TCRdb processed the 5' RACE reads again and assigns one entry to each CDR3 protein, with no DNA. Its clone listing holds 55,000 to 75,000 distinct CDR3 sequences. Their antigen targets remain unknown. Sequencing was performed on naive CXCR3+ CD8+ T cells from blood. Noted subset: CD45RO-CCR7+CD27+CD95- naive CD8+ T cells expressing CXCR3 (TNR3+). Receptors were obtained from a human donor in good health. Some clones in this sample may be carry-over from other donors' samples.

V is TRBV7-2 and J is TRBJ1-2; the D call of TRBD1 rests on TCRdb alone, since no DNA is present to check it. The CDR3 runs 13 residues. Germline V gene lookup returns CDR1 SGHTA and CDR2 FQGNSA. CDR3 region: CASSETGDYGYTF.

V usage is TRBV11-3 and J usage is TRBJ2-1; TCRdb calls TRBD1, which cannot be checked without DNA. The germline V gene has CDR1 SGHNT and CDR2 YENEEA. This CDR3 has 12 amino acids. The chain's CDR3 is CASSLAGAEQFF.

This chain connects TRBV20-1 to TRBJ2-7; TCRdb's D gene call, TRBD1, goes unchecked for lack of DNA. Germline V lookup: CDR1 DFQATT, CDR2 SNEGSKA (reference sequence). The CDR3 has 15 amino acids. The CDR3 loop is CSARDARQDYYEQYF.